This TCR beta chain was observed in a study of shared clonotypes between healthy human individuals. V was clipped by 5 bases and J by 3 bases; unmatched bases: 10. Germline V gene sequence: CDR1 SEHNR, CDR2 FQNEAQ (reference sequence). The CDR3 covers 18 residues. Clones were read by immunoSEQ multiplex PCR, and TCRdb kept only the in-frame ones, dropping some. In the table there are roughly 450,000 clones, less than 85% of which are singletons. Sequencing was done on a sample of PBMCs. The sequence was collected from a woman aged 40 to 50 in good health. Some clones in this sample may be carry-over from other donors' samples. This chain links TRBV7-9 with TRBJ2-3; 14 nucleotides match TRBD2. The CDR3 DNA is TGTGCCAGCAGCCCAGGACTAGCGGGAGGCTTTGAGACAGATACGCAGTATTTT. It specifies CASSPGLAGGFETDTQYF.